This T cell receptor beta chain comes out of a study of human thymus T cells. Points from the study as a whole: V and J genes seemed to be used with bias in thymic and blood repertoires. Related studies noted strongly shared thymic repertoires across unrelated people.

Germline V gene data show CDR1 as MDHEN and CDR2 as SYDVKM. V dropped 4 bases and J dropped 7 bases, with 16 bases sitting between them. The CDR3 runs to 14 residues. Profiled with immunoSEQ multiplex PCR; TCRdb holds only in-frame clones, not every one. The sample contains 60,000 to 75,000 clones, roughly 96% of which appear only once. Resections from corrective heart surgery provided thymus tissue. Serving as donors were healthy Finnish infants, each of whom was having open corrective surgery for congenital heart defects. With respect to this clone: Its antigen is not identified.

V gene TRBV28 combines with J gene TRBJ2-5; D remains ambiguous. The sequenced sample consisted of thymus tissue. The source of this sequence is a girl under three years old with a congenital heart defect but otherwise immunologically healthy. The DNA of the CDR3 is TGTGCCAGCAGTTCGAACCTGGGGTCGGGGACCCAGTACTTC. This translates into CASSSNLGSGTQYF.